The 12 T cell receptor beta chains given below trace back to one sample, sequenced in a study of glioma-infiltrating T cells after dendritic cell vaccination. The sample's time point: after dendritic cell vaccination, including at tumor progression/relapse. Using immunoSEQ multiplex PCR, the repertoire was profiled, and TCRdb retains in-frame clones only, with some absent. In the table there are roughly 60,000 clones, roughly 86% of which are singletons. Sample: blood, taken after dendritic cell vaccination. These receptors were taken from a human donor with glioblastoma.

The V gene is TRBV4-1, the J gene TRBJ2-2; perhaps TRBD2 as D (5 bases). The CDR3 covers 16 residues. V lost 4 bases and J lost 0, with 12 bases in between. Germline CDR1 and CDR2: MGHRA and YSYEKL. This CDR3 reads CASSRVGRANTGELFF. CDR3 nucleotides: TGCGCCAGCAGCCGAGTAGGGAGAGCGAACACCGGGGAGCTGTTTTTT.

This chain links TRBV29-1 with TRBJ1-4; D possibly corresponds to TRBD1 (6 bases). Germline V gives CDR1 SQVTM, CDR2 ANQGSEA. The CDR3 is made up of 13 amino acids. V gave up 5 bases and J gave up 7 bases, with 14 bases separating them. CDR3 nucleotides: TGCAGCGTTCAGGGGTTGTTGGGTGAAAAACTGTTTTTT. This sequence encodes CSVQGLLGEKLFF.

This chain links TRBV7-6 with TRBJ2-3, with 9 bases identical to TRBD2. The germline V gene has CDR1 SGHVS and CDR2 FNYEAQ. CDR3 length: 17 amino acids. V shed 1 base, J shed 2 bases, and the junction held 7 bases outside the gene matches. CDR3 DNA: TGTGCCAGCAGCTTAGACAGCGGGGGGCTTCTCACAGATACGCAGTATTTT. It yields the protein CASSLDSGGLLTDTQYF.

Only a few counts were recorded for this clone. The gene calls are TRBV6-1 and TRBJ1-2; D remains ambiguous. V dropped 1 base and J dropped 9 bases, with 15 bases sitting between them. The CDR3 covers 14 residues. CDR1 is MNHNS and CDR2 is SASEGT in the germline V gene. CDR3 residues: CASSEGGGGNSYTF. For the CDR3, the DNA is TGTGCCAGCAGTGAAGGGGGAGGCGGCAATAGCTACACCTTC.

V and J are TRBV27 and TRBJ1-1, with D possibly matching TRBD1 (6 bases). The V and J ends lost 5 bases and 1 base respectively, with 11 bases between them. Germline CDR1 and CDR2: MNHEY and SMNVEV (reference sequence). The CDR3 has 14 residues. The CDR3 sequence is CASSPLTGNTEAFF. CDR3 nucleotides: TGTGCCAGCAGTCCGCTGACAGGGAACACTGAAGCTTTCTTT.

The rearrangement uses TRBV5-1 and TRBJ1-5, with D perhaps matching TRBD1 (5 bases). Germline assignment: CDR1 SGHRS and CDR2 YFSETQ. Trimming took off 0 bases at V and 3 bases at J, with 10 bases between the two ends. CDR3 length equals 15 residues. CDR3 nucleotides: TGCGCCAGCAGCTTGGGGCCAGGACACAATCAGCCCCAGCATTTT. It translates to CASSLGPGHNQPQHF.

As DNA, the CDR3 is TGTGCCAGCAGCGTAGGGGGAGGATTTAACTATGGCTACACCTTC. This encodes CASSVGGGFNYGYTF. V is TRBV9 and J is TRBJ1-2; D remains unclear. CDR1 and CDR2 (germline): SGDLS, YYNGEE. The CDR3 totals 15 residues. V lost 0 bases to trimming and J lost 1 base, with 10 bases between them.

This sequence joins TRBV11-2 and TRBJ1-2; 10 bases are shared with TRBD1. The CDR3 contains 14 residues. In germline, CDR1 is SGHAT, CDR2 FQNNGV. Trimming cost V 5 bases and J 4 bases; bases outside gene matches: 4. CDR3 in DNA: TGTGCCAGCAGCCTAAGGACAGGGGGCTATGGCTACACCTTC. Its protein is CASSLRTGGYGYTF.

The chain employs TRBV19 and TRBJ2-7; 7 positions match TRBD1. CDR1 is LNHDA and CDR2 is SQIVND in the germline V gene (reference sequence). V trimming: 3 bases; J trimming: 5 bases; junction bases outside the gene matches: 16. This CDR3 comprises 17 residues. The DNA of the CDR3 is TGTGCCAGTAGTATTCTGGGACAGAAAAGAGGTCTAAACGAGCAGTACTTC. It is translated as CASSILGQKRGLNEQYF.

This clone was observed a handful of times. The V gene is TRBV19, the J gene TRBJ1-5; D ambiguous. Germline V gives CDR1 LNHDA, CDR2 SQIVND (reference sequence). The V end lost 4 bases, the J end lost 4 bases, and 11 bases lay between the germline ends. The CDR3 loop spans 14 amino acids. CDR3 in DNA: TGTGCCAGTAGTAACCCAGGCCCGAATCAGCCCCAGCATTTT. It encodes CASSNPGPNQPQHF.

The chain uses TRBV6-4 and TRBJ1-1; the match to TRBD1 covers 7 bases. Per germline, CDR1 MRHNA and CDR2 SNTAGT. J lost 2 bases, V lost 6 bases, and 6 bases had no gene match. The CDR3 contains 14 residues. This chain's CDR3 is CASRDRDSNTEAFF. DNA for the CDR3: TGTGCCAGCAGAGACCGGGACAGTAACACTGAAGCTTTCTTT.

The chain combines TRBV19 with TRBJ2-1; no reliable D call. This CDR3 has 16 amino acids. Germline CDR1 reads LNHDA; CDR2 reads SQIVND (reference sequence). V dropped 2 bases and J dropped 6 bases, with 17 bases sitting between them. The CDR3 here is CASSIFPRPLSNEQFF. The CDR3 region has the DNA TGTGCCAGTAGTATATTCCCTAGACCCCTTTCCAATGAGCAGTTCTTC.